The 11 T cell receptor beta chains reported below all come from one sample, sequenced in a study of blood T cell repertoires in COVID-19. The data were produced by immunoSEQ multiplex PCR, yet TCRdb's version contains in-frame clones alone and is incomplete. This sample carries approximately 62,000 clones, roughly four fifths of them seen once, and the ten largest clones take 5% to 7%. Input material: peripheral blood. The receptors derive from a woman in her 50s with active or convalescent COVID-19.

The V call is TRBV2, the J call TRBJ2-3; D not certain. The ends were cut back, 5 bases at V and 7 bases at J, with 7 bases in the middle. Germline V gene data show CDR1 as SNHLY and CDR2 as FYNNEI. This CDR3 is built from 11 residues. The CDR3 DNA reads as TGTGCCAGCAGTTTGACTTATACGCAGTATTTT. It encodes CASSLTYTQYF.

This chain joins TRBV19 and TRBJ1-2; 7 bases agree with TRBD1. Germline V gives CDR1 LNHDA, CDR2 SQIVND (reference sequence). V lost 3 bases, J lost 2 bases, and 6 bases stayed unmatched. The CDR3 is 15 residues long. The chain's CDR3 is CASSMGTARNYGYTF. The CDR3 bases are TGTGCCAGTAGTATGGGGACAGCCAGAAACTATGGCTACACCTTC.

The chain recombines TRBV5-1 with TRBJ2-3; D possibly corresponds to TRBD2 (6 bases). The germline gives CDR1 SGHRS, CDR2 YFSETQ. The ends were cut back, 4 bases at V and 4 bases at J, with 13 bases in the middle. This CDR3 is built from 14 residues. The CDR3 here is CASSPGGISDTQYF. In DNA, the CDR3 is TGCGCCAGCAGCCCCGGGGGTATATCAGATACGCAGTATTTT. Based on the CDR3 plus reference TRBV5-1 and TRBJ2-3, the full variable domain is KAGVTQTPRYLIKTRGQQVTLSCSPISGHRSVSWYQQTPGQGLQFLFEYFSETQRNKGNFPGRFSGRQFSNSRSEMNVSTLELGDSALYLCASSPGGISDTQYFGPGTRLTVL.

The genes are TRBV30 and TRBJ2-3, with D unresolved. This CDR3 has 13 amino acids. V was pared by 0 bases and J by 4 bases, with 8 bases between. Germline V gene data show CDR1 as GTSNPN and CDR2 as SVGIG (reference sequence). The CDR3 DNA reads TGTGCCTGGAGTGTCAGGAACGCAGATACGCAGTATTTT. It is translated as CAWSVRNADTQYF.

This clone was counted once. CDR3 protein: CASGAGGVTDTQYF. DNA for the CDR3: TGTGCCAGCGGGGCGGGGGGAGTCACAGATACGCAGTATTTT. The chain carries TRBV11-3 and TRBJ2-3; TRBD2 agrees at 8 bases. The CDR3 is made up of 14 amino acids. V was clipped by 8 bases and J by 2 bases; unmatched bases: 6. Germline assignment: CDR1 SGHNT and CDR2 YENEEA. The full variable domain, in which reference TRBV11-3 and TRBJ2-3 provide the parts outside the CDR3, is EAGVVQSPRYKIIEKKQPVAFWCNPISGHNTLYWYLQNLGQGPELLIRYENEEAVDDSQLPKDRFSAERLKGVDSTLKIQPAELGDSAVYLCASGAGGVTDTQYFGPGTRLTVL.

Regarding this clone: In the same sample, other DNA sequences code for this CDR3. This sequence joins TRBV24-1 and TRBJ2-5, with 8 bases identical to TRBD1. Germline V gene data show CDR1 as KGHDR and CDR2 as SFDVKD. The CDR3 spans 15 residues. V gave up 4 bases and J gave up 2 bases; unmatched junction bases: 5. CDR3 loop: CATSEPRQGQETQYF. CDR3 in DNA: TGTGCCACCAGTGAGCCCAGACAGGGGCAAGAGACCCAGTACTTC.

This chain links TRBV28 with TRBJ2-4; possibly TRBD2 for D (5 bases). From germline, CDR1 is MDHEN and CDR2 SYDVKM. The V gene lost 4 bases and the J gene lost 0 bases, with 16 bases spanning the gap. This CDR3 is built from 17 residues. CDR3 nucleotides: TGTGCCAGCAGTTCCCCTGCGGGTGGACTAGCCAAAAACATTCAGTACTTC. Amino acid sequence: CASSSPAGGLAKNIQYF.

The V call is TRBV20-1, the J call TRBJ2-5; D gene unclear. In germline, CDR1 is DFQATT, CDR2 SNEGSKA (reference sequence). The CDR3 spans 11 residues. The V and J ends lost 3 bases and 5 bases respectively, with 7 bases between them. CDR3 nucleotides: TGCAGTGCTAGTACCGGGGAGACCCAGTACTTC. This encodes CSASTGETQYF.

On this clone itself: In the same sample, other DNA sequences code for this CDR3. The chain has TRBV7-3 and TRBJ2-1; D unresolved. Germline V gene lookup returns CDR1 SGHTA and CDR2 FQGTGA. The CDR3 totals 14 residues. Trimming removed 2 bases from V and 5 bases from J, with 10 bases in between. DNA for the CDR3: TGTGCCAGCAGCTTAGGCGGCCGGAACAATGAGCAGTTCTTC. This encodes CASSLGGRNNEQFF.

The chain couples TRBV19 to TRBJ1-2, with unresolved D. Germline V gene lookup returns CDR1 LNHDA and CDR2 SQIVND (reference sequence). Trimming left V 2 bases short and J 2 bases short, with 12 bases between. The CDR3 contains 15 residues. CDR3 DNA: TGTGCCAGTAGTATATCGGCAGGAACCAACTATGGCTACACCTTC. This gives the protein CASSISAGTNYGYTF.

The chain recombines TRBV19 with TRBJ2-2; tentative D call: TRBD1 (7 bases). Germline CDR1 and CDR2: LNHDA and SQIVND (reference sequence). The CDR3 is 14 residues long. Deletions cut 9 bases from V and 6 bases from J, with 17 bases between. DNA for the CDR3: TGTGCCAGCAGGTTCAGGGGGGCCGCCGGGGAGCTGTTTTTT. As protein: CASRFRGAAGELFF.